The T cell receptor beta chain under discussion was sequenced for a study of relationships among human T cell subsets. General study points: Over 50% of CD8+ cytotoxic sequences were in clones over 100 reads; regulatory and Th2 had few. Substantial CDR3 sharing among Th1, Th2 and regulatory cells suggested stochastic fate choice.

Germline CDR1 is MDHEN and CDR2 is SYDVKM. Germline trimming cut 5 bases from V and 7 bases from J; bases unmatched to any gene: 10. This CDR3 contains 15 residues. With respect to this clonotype: Its antigen remains unknown.

Naive plus transitional T cells were isolated with anti-CD45RA microbeads from pooled CD4+ and CD8+ T cells. The T cell receptor alpha and beta CDR3 regions were amplified from mRNA by semiquantitative ARM-PCR. ARM-PCR used tagged nested gene-specific primers, then communal superprimers for exponential amplification. MiXCR was run by TCRdb on the multiplex PCR reads, yielding one entry per CDR3 protein. The table has roughly 7,600 distinct CDR3 sequences, about 70% seen once. The receptor was derived from a man aged 35-49 years in good health. The V and J genes are TRBV28 and TRBJ2-5; 10 positions agree with TRBD2. The sample was naive and transitional (CD45RA+) T cells sorted from blood. The CDR3 spells CASSPLTSGSGTQYF. CDR3 sequence (DNA): TGTGCCAGCAGTCCTCTGACTAGCGGGTCGGGGACCCAGTACTTC.